These 24 T cell receptor beta chains share one sample of origin, sequenced in a study of tumor and adjacent non-tumor tissue in lung cancer. This sample's RNA came from whole unsorted tissue. Three rounds of nested PCR, following a modified ARM-PCR protocol, produced the TCRbeta library. From the multiplex PCR reads, TCRdb called clonotypes with MiXCR, one entry per CDR3 protein. In the table there are some 120,000 distinct CDR3 sequences, roughly 67% of which are singletons. Sequenced input: lung tumor tissue. Receptors originate from a man in his thirties or forties with non-small cell lung cancer.

About this clonotype: Just one base apart from a much larger clone, this may be a read error. V gene TRBV20-1 combines with J gene TRBJ1-1; 11 bases map to TRBD1. Germline-derived CDR1 and CDR2 are DFQATT and SNEGSKA (reference sequence). CDR3 length equals 14 residues. J gave up 6 bases and V 7 bases, and 10 bases lay outside the gene matches. CDR3 in amino acids: CSDSRTGGRSEAFF. The CDR3 coding sequence is TGCAGTGATAGTCGGACAGGGGGCAGGTCTGAAGCTTTCTTT.

Concerning this clonotype: A much larger clone differs from this one at a single base, so this may be a read error. This chain joins TRBV20-1 and TRBJ1-6; D gene uncertain. Germline lookup yields CDR1 DFQATT and CDR2 SNEGSKA (reference sequence). CDR3 length: 14 amino acids. The CDR3 sequence is CSARDGQFNSLLHF. CDR3 bases: TGCAGTGCTAGAGATGGCCAGTTTAATTCACTCCTCCACTTT.

The J gene is TRBJ1-1, the V gene TRBV13; D gene ambiguous. CDR1 and CDR2 (germline): PRHDT, FYEKMQ (reference sequence). V was clipped by 5 bases and J by 7 bases, with 17 bases between them. The CDR3 spans 14 residues. In DNA, the CDR3 is TGTGCCAGCAGCGCTTATGGGAGGGCCGGTGAAGCTTTCTTT. This encodes CASSAYGRAGEAFF.

In regard to this clonotype: A much larger clone lies one base from this, so it may be a read error. The V call is TRBV20-1, the J call TRBJ1-5, with D perhaps matching TRBD1 (6 bases). Germline assignment: CDR1 DFQATT and CDR2 SNEGSKA (reference sequence). The CDR3 covers 12 residues. V lost 7 bases and J 6 bases, leaving 13 bases between the germline ends. CDR3: CSVVQGFQPQHF. CDR3 nucleotide sequence: TGCAGTGTTGTTCAGGGGTTTCAGCCCCAGCATTTT.

The J gene is TRBJ2-1, the V gene TRBV7-8; possibly TRBD1 for D (6 bases). Germline CDR1 is SGHVS and CDR2 is FQNEAQ. Between the trimmed V and J ends, which lost 3 bases and 4 bases, there was a span of 16 bases. This CDR3 contains 16 residues. The CDR3 DNA reads as TGTGCCAGCAGCTTCGGTGGGGGCAGGGAGTACAATGAGCAGTTCTTC. Its protein is CASSFGGGREYNEQFF.

This clonotype was seen many times. The chain combines TRBV6-1 with TRBJ1-3; D call uncertain. The CDR3 covers 15 residues. Trimming cost V 2 bases and J 0 bases, with 8 bases left between them. CDR1 is MNHNS, CDR2 SASEGT, per germline. The CDR3 bases are TGTGCCAGCAGTGAATTAGCTATCTCTGGAAACACCATATATTTT. This sequence encodes CASSELAISGNTIYF.

A single count supports this clonotype. Without the conserved terminal phenylalanine or tryptophan, this CDR3 likely stems from a read error. No DNA is shown, since the ends of the CDR3 on it are uncertain; the CDR3 is the one TCRdb lists. The genes are TRBV20-1 and TRBJ2-7; TRBD2 is taken as the D call from the table, unchecked against the DNA. The germline V gene has CDR1 DFQATT and CDR2 SNEGSKA (reference sequence). Ends included, the CDR3 has 15 residues. CDR3 loop: CSARGPSGRSYEHYL.

This rearrangement joins TRBV5-6 to TRBJ2-5, with D perhaps matching TRBD2 (6 bases). The ends were cut back, 9 bases at V and 5 bases at J, with 14 bases in the middle. Germline-derived CDR1 and CDR2 are SGHDT and YYEEEE. This CDR3 has 12 amino acids. The DNA for the CDR3 is TGTGCCATTTCCCAAGGGAGGGAGACCCAGTACTTC. Protein sequence: CAISQGRETQYF.

Concerning this clonotype itself: A read error is likely, as this CDR3 ends without the conserved phenylalanine or tryptophan. J is TRBJ2-7 and V is TRBV6-5; 9 bases are a match to TRBD2. Per germline, CDR1 MNHEY and CDR2 SVGAGI. The J segment lost 2 bases and the V segment lost 0 bases, leaving 5 bases of the junction unmatched. This CDR3 is 16 amino acids long. The CDR3: CASSYSTSGGTYEQYL. The CDR3 DNA is TGTGCCAGCAGTTACTCGACTAGCGGAGGGACCTACGAGCAGTACTTA.

The chain combines TRBV11-3 with TRBJ2-7; the D is unclear. This CDR3 comprises 13 residues. Germline CDR1 is SGHNT and CDR2 is YENEEA. Trimming pared 8 bases from V and 2 bases from J, leaving 13 bases between. The CDR3 DNA follows: TGTGCCAGCGGCCCCGGGTTCACCTACGAGCAGTACTTC. Its translation is CASGPGFTYEQYF.

The chain carries TRBV11-2 and TRBJ1-3, with D possibly being TRBD1 (6 bases). Germline V CDR1 and CDR2: SGHAT, FQNNGV. V was pared by 2 bases and J by 8 bases, with 16 bases between. The CDR3 is 15 residues long. CDR3 in amino acids: CASSLIPTGYDTIYF. CDR3 sequence (DNA): TGTGCCAGCAGCTTAATACCAACAGGGTACGACACCATATATTTT.

The chain couples TRBV11-2 to TRBJ2-7; TRBD1 or TRBD2 may be the D gene (5 bases each). The germline gives CDR1 SGHAT, CDR2 FQNNGV. The CDR3 loop spans 14 amino acids. The DNA of the CDR3 is TGTGTCAACAGCTTATCGGGGCAAGCCTACGAGCAGTACTTC. It specifies CVNSLSGQAYEQYF.

With respect to this clonotype: Germline and junction disagree at one end, which may indicate a read error. This chain links TRBV12-3 or TRBV12-4 with TRBJ2-5; 10 nucleotides match TRBD2. This CDR3 has 16 amino acids. CDR3 DNA: TGTGCCAGCAGCGAACCCTGGACTAGCGGTCAAGAGTCCCAGTACTTC. It codes for CASSEPWTSGQESQYF.

The sample holds a few counts of this clonotype. This chain joins TRBV12-3 or TRBV12-4 and TRBJ2-7; TRBD1 or TRBD2 may be the D gene (5 bases each). This CDR3 comprises 14 residues. Trimming took off 6 bases at V and 0 bases at J, with 12 bases between the two ends. DNA for the CDR3: TGTGCCAGCAGGGGGACGGGGATCTCCTACGAGCAGTACTTC. Protein product: CASRGTGISYEQYF.

This chain uses TRBV29-1 with TRBJ1-2; TRBD1 might be the D (6 bases). CDR1 and CDR2 (germline): SQVTM, ANQGSEA. V lost 3 bases and J lost 8, with 22 bases in between. This CDR3 contains 15 residues. The CDR3 sequence is CSVDAAGAILVGYTF. The CDR3 DNA reads as TGCAGCGTTGATGCGGCAGGGGCGATACTGGTAGGCTACACCTTC.

This clonotype was seen repeatedly, ten times or more. This sequence joins TRBV10-1 and TRBJ2-1, with 10 bases lining up with TRBD2. Germline V CDR1 and CDR2: WNHNN, SYGVQD (reference sequence). Germline trimming cut 3 bases from V and 7 bases from J; bases unmatched to any gene: 3. The length of the CDR3 is 14 residues. In DNA, the CDR3 is TGCGCCAGCAGTGACTCTAGCGGGAGAAATGAGCAGTTCTTC. Its translation: CASSDSSGRNEQFF.

The chain employs TRBV6-2 or TRBV6-3 and TRBJ1-2; no reliable D call. In germline, CDR1 is MNHEY, CDR2 SVGEGT. V gave up 0 bases and J gave up 2 bases, with 13 bases separating them. This CDR3 spans 16 amino acids. In nucleotides, the CDR3 is TGTGCCAGCAGTTACTCGGGCGCCAGAAAGAACTATGGCTACACCTTC. This codes for CASSYSGARKNYGYTF.

The sample holds many counts of this clonotype. V and J are TRBV20-1 and TRBJ2-3; possible D gene TRBD2, 6 bases. V was trimmed by 3 bases and J by 0 bases, leaving 10 bases between them. This CDR3 is built from 14 residues. Germline lookup yields CDR1 DFQATT and CDR2 SNEGSKA (reference sequence). The CDR3 here is CSASGLPSTDTQYF. CDR3 DNA sequence: TGCAGTGCTAGTGGACTACCCAGCACAGATACGCAGTATTTT.

This clonotype was counted ten times or more. For the CDR3, the DNA is TGTGCCAGCAGCTTAGATAGTTGGGCCGCCGCCTACAATGAGCAGTTCTTC. The encoded protein is CASSLDSWAAAYNEQFF. J is TRBJ2-1 and V is TRBV11-2; D call uncertain. Germline CDR1 and CDR2: SGHAT and FQNNGV. The length of the CDR3 is 17 residues. V lost 0 bases, J lost 2 bases, and 14 bases lay in between.

This clonotype was seen many times. The V gene is TRBV6-5, the J gene TRBJ1-4; unclear D gene. The germline V gene encodes CDR1 MNHEY and CDR2 SVGAGI. The V end lost 0 bases, the J end lost 6 bases, and 17 bases lay between the germline ends. The CDR3 has 17 residues. The CDR3 reads CASSYSSMGGPDEKLFF. Written as DNA, the CDR3 is TGTGCCAGCAGTTACTCGAGTATGGGAGGGCCCGATGAAAAACTGTTTTTT.

J is TRBJ1-2 and V is TRBV29-1; tentative D call: TRBD1 (6 bases). V was pared by 1 base and J by 7 bases, with 10 bases between. Germline values: CDR1 SQVTM, CDR2 ANQGSEA. This CDR3 region has 12 residues. The CDR3 is CSVEGGGLGYTF. The CDR3, as DNA: TGCAGCGTTGAAGGGGGGGGGCTTGGCTACACCTTC.

The count of this clonotype is one. One end of the junction fails to match germline, which may point to a read error. The chain joins TRBV11-1 to TRBJ2-7; D uncertain. This CDR3 spans 14 amino acids. In germline, CDR1 is SGHAT, CDR2 FQDESV (reference sequence). The CDR3 DNA reads TGTGCCAGCTGCTTAGCAGCTTATCCCTACGAGCAGTACTTC. Translated: CASCLAAYPYEQYF.

Turning to this clonotype: This could be a read error, since a much larger clone is one nucleotide away. The chain joins TRBV6-5 to TRBJ2-7; 8 nucleotides agree with TRBD2. Germline CDR1 MNHEY, CDR2 SVGAGI. This CDR3 comprises 16 residues. V was clipped by 4 bases and J by 2 bases; unmatched bases: 10. The chain's CDR3 is CASSSVYGRVTYEQYF. The CDR3 DNA reads as TGTGCCAGCAGTTCAGTGTACGGGAGGGTGACCTACGAGCAGTACTTC.

Points on this clonotype: An end of the junction differs from the germline gene, which may be a read error. J is TRBJ2-7 and V is TRBV6-5, with TRBD1 as a possible D gene (6 bases). Germline lookup yields CDR1 MNHEY and CDR2 SVGAGI. CDR3 length: 14 residues. The CDR3 sequence is CASRPRDTSHEQYF. CDR3 nucleotides: TGTGCCAGCAGGCCCCGGGACACCTCCCACGAGCAGTATTTC.